These 27 T cell receptor beta chains were all obtained from the same sample, sequenced in a study of metastatic and nonmetastatic thyroid tumors. TCRdb recomputed clones from the PCR reads via MiXCR. Of over 7,000 clones listed, approximately 33% are singletons. Every patient underwent thyroid surgery untreated. The sequenced sample was tumor tissue. The source of these receptors is a female donor with papillary thyroid cancer or a benign thyroid nodule (not recorded which). Some clones in this sample may be carry-over from other donors' samples.

This clone was found a few times. The CDR3 region is CASSYSMDSYEQYF. The DNA for the CDR3 is TGTGCCAGCAGTTACTCGATGGACAGCTACGAGCAGTACTTC. The chain joins TRBV6-2 or TRBV6-3 to TRBJ2-7; D might be TRBD1 (6 bases). Trimming took 0 bases from V and 3 from J, leaving 9 bases between them. The CDR3 extends over 14 amino acids. CDR1 and CDR2 from the germline V gene are MNHEY and SVGEGT.

The chain recombines TRBV28 with TRBJ1-5, with D tentatively TRBD1 (5 bases). CDR1 and CDR2 from the germline V gene are MDHEN and SYDVKM. Trimming cost V 6 bases and J 0 bases, with 12 bases left between them. The CDR3 has 15 residues. In DNA form, the CDR3 reads TGTGCCAGCAGAGGGGACCTCTATAGCAATCAGCCCCAGCATTTT. As protein: CASRGDLYSNQPQHF.

The genes are TRBV18 and TRBJ1-2; D gene unclear. V was pared by 0 bases and J by 1 base, with 3 bases between. In germline, CDR1 is KGHSH, CDR2 LQKENI. The CDR3 consists of 13 residues. The CDR3: CASSPPGNYGYTF. CDR3 DNA: TGTGCCAGCTCACCACCCGGTAACTATGGCTACACCTTC.

This clone was counted only a few times. The chain carries TRBV2 and TRBJ2-1, with 8 positions matching TRBD1. After removal of 6 bases from V and 7 bases from J, the junction contained 14 bases not matched to a gene. The CDR3 contains 16 residues. Germline V gene sequence: CDR1 SNHLY, CDR2 FYNNEI. This CDR3 is CASRLPLGDRMNEQFF. The CDR3 nucleotides read TGTGCCAGCAGGCTCCCCCTGGGGGACAGGATGAATGAGCAGTTCTTC.

This chain joins TRBV20-1 and TRBJ2-7; 12 bases fit TRBD2. J was trimmed by 5 bases and V by 1 base; bases with no gene match: 9. The CDR3 length is 16 residues. Germline CDR1 is DFQATT and CDR2 is SNEGSKA (reference sequence). CDR3 region: CSARGLAGGLIHEQYF. The CDR3 nucleotides are TGCAGTGCTAGAGGCCTAGCGGGAGGGTTAATCCACGAGCAGTACTTC.

Many counts were recorded for this clone. A read error may explain this, as a much larger clone is one base away. This chain connects TRBV9 to TRBJ2-3; 8 nucleotides line up with TRBD2. The ends lost 7 bases at V and 3 bases at J; junction bases unmatched: 7. The CDR3 loop spans 14 amino acids. The germline gives CDR1 SGDLS, CDR2 YYNGEE. The CDR3 sequence is CASGPGLVTDTQYF. CDR3 bases: TGTGCCAGCGGCCCGGGACTAGTTACAGATACGCAGTATTTT.

This clone appeared a few times. V usage is TRBV25-1 and J usage is TRBJ1-1; no clear D. CDR3 size: 14 residues. The germline V and J ends were trimmed by 2 bases and 1 base, with 8 bases remaining between them. The V gene's germline CDR1 is MGHDK and CDR2 SYGVNS. The CDR3 sequence: CASSEPTENTEAFF. The CDR3, as DNA: TGTGCCAGCAGTGAACCGACGGAGAACACTGAAGCTTTCTTT.

CDR3 bases: TGCGCCAGCAGCGATACAGCTTCGGGAGATACGCAGTATTTT. Protein sequence: CASSDTASGDTQYF. This sequence joins TRBV5-1 and TRBJ2-3; no reliable D call. Trimming cost V 4 bases and J 5 bases, with 14 bases left between them. This CDR3 has 14 amino acids. CDR1 is SGHRS, CDR2 YFSETQ, per germline.

This clone is categorized as medium-sized. J is TRBJ1-4 and V is TRBV5-4, with D possibly TRBD1 on 5 matching bases. The CDR3 is made up of 15 amino acids. V was clipped by 4 bases and J by 8 bases, with 18 bases between them. Germline CDR1 and CDR2: SGHNT and YYREEE (reference sequence). CDR3 DNA: TGTGCCAGCAGCGGAACGGGACCCGGATTGGAAAAACTGTTTTTT. Translation gives CASSGTGPGLEKLFF.

This rearrangement joins TRBV6-1 to TRBJ2-2, with TRBD1 identical over 10 bases. CDR1 is MNHNS and CDR2 is SASEGT in the germline V gene. V trimming: 7 bases; J trimming: 7 bases; junction bases outside the gene matches: 12. CDR3 length: 16 residues. The CDR3 region has the DNA TGTGCCAGCACTACGGCGGGACAGGGGAGGCACGGGGAGCTGTTTTTT. Residues: CASTTAGQGRHGELFF.

This clone was counted only a few times. V gene TRBV28 combines with J gene TRBJ1-5; D is perhaps TRBD1 (5 bases). This CDR3 has 17 amino acids. CDR1 MDHEN and CDR2 SYDVKM come from the germline V gene. Trimming took off 7 bases at V and 1 base at J, with 20 bases between the two ends. Here the CDR3 DNA reads TGTGCCAGCAACCCTCCGGGCAGGGTAGGAAGCAATCAGCCCCAGCATTTT. Its translation: CASNPPGRVGSNQPQHF.

By share, this clone counts as medium-sized. The chain uses TRBV12-3 or TRBV12-4 and TRBJ1-6; D is perhaps TRBD1 (5 bases). The CDR3 has 15 amino acids. Trimming left V 3 bases short and J 7 bases short, with 13 bases between. The CDR3 here is CASSFELGENSPLHF. In DNA, the CDR3 is TGTGCCAGCAGTTTTGAGTTGGGGGAGAATTCACCCCTCCACTTT.

This clone rates as medium-sized (0.01 to 0.1%). The chain combines TRBV20-1 with TRBJ1-5; TRBD1 agrees at 11 bases. Germline assignment: CDR1 DFQATT and CDR2 SNEGSKA (reference sequence). The V and J ends lost 5 bases and 4 bases, in that order; junction bases with no gene match: 13. This CDR3 is 17 amino acids long. Written as DNA, the CDR3 is TGCAGTGCTCCGAGGACAGGGGGCGCGGTGGCGAATCAGCCCCAGCATTTT. Protein: CSAPRTGGAVANQPQHF.

V gene TRBV7-2 combines with J gene TRBJ2-7; D is ambiguous. This CDR3 comprises 13 residues. Germline loops: CDR1 SGHTA, CDR2 FQGNSA. V was shortened by 1 base and J by 5 bases, with 9 bases between the two germline ends. In DNA form, the CDR3 reads TGTGCCAGCAGCTTAGGAGGCAGCGACGAGCAGTACTTC. This gives the protein CASSLGGSDEQYF.

This clone was counted only a few times. This sequence joins TRBV6-1 and TRBJ2-1; 9 positions agree with TRBD2. Germline loops: CDR1 MNHNS, CDR2 SASEGT. Germline trimming cut 11 bases from V and 14 bases from J; bases unmatched to any gene: 10. There are 11 residues in the CDR3. CDR3 in DNA: TGTGCCGCCGGGACTAGCTTCGAGGAGTTCTTC. Its translation: CAAGTSFEEFF.

In its sample, this clone is medium-sized. The sample carries other DNA sequences with the same CDR3. CDR3 coding DNA: TGTGCCAGCAGTAACACAGGGGGTAATGAGCAGTTCTTC. This gives the protein CASSNTGGNEQFF. The chain links TRBV28 to TRBJ2-1; TRBD1 matches 8 bases. After removal of 5 bases from V and 7 bases from J, the junction contained 4 bases not matched to a gene. CDR1 and CDR2 (germline): MDHEN, SYDVKM. The CDR3 extends over 13 amino acids.

The V call is TRBV28, the J call TRBJ2-7; either TRBD1 or TRBD2 may supply D (5 bases each). This CDR3 has 12 residues. V was clipped by 1 base and J by 6 bases, with 7 bases between them. Germline V gene sequence: CDR1 MDHEN, CDR2 SYDVKM. The CDR3 is CASSLSGGEQYF. The CDR3 DNA follows: TGTGCCAGCAGTTTATCTGGGGGCGAGCAGTACTTC.

This chain links TRBV28 with TRBJ1-1; 9 bases agree with TRBD1. With V trimmed by 4 bases and J by 2 bases, 8 bases remained unmatched. This CDR3 is built from 16 residues. Germline CDR1 reads MDHEN; CDR2 reads SYDVKM. CDR3 sequence reads: CASSSIGQGINTEAFF. The CDR3 DNA reads TGTGCCAGCAGTTCTATTGGACAGGGGATTAACACTGAAGCTTTCTTT.

The table lists this clone with a few counts. The chain employs TRBV27 and TRBJ2-7, with 9 bases that match TRBD1. CDR3 size: 15 residues. V was pared by 6 bases and J by 3 bases, with 9 bases of the junction left unmatched. The germline V gene has CDR1 MNHEY and CDR2 SMNVEV (reference sequence). This CDR3 reads CASSAGTGRDYEQYF. DNA for the CDR3: TGTGCCAGCAGCGCCGGGACAGGGAGGGACTACGAGCAGTACTTC.

This clone came up a few times. This chain joins TRBV28 and TRBJ2-3; D not resolved. The germline CDR1 and CDR2 sequences are MDHEN and SYDVKM. This CDR3 region has 12 residues. V lost 2 bases to trimming and J lost 5 bases, with 5 bases between them. In nucleotides, the CDR3 is TGTGCCAGCAGTTTAGAAGTAGATACGCAGTATTTT. Amino acids: CASSLEVDTQYF.

In this sample, this clone is medium-sized (0.01 to 0.1%). CDR3 protein: CASSVVGTRITGELFF. CDR3 bases: TGTGCCAGCAGCGTAGTTGGGACACGGATTACCGGGGAGCTGTTTTTT. V usage is TRBV9 and J usage is TRBJ2-2; D perhaps matches TRBD1 (6 bases). The CDR3 runs 16 residues. Trimming cost V 0 bases and J 5 bases, with 14 bases left between them. Germline CDR1 reads SGDLS; CDR2 reads YYNGEE.

The V and J genes are TRBV9 and TRBJ2-3, with D tentatively TRBD1 or TRBD2 (6 bases each). Germline V gene sequence: CDR1 SGDLS, CDR2 YYNGEE. There are 15 residues in the CDR3. Trimming cost V 0 bases and J 6 bases, with 14 bases left between them. The CDR3 here is CASSVGSGAADTQYF. The CDR3 bases are TGTGCCAGCAGCGTAGGGTCGGGGGCCGCTGATACGCAGTATTTT.

The chain links TRBV11-2 to TRBJ1-5, with TRBD1 as a possible D gene (6 bases). Trimming cost V 5 bases and J 4 bases, with 18 bases left between them. CDR3 size: 16 residues. Germline V gene data show CDR1 as SGHAT and CDR2 as FQNNGV. CDR3: CASSGSLTGKNQPQHF. The CDR3 nucleotides read TGTGCCAGCAGCGGGAGCTTGACAGGCAAAAATCAGCCCCAGCATTTT.

This clone is categorized as medium-sized. This chain uses TRBV6-1 with TRBJ1-1, with D tentatively TRBD1 (6 bases). The V gene lost 5 bases and the J gene lost 5 bases, with 15 bases spanning the gap. Germline values: CDR1 MNHNS, CDR2 SASEGT. The CDR3 loop spans 14 amino acids. The CDR3, as DNA: TGTGCCAGCAGTATGGGGGCGCCGGGTACTGAAGCTTTCTTT. Amino acid sequence: CASSMGAPGTEAFF.

CDR3 loop: CASSLGTGTDTQYF. The CDR3 region has the DNA TGTGCCAGCAGCTTAGGGACAGGGACAGATACGCAGTATTTT. The rearrangement links TRBV7-6 to TRBJ2-3; TRBD1 agrees at 8 bases. V was pared by 1 base and J by 3 bases, with 0 bases of the junction left unmatched. CDR1 is SGHVS, CDR2 FNYEAQ, per germline. The CDR3 spans 14 residues.

The V gene is TRBV6-2 or TRBV6-3, the J gene TRBJ2-5; perhaps TRBD2 as D (5 bases). This CDR3 comprises 12 residues. The germline gives CDR1 MNHEY, CDR2 SVGEGT. The V end lost 8 bases, the J end lost 7 bases, and 14 bases lay between the germline ends. This CDR3 is CASEMGRGTQYF. The CDR3, as DNA: TGTGCCAGCGAAATGGGCCGGGGGACCCAGTACTTC.

The rearrangement uses TRBV6-4 and TRBJ1-3, with D tentatively TRBD1 (6 bases). This CDR3 is built from 14 residues. Germline CDR1 and CDR2: MRHNA and SNTAGT. The ends were cut back, 3 bases at V and 4 bases at J, with 10 bases in the middle. The DNA of the CDR3 is TGTGCCAGCAGTGAAACAGGGCCGGGAAACACCATATATTTT. Amino acid sequence: CASSETGPGNTIYF.